This T cell receptor beta chain came from a study of blood T cell repertoires in COVID-19. Study-level information: There were acute and convalescent COVID-19 samples, and they came from the United States, Italy and Spain.

Germline CDR1 MGHRA, CDR2 YSYEKL. This CDR3 has 17 amino acids. The V gene end was trimmed by 1 base and the J gene end by 4 bases; junction bases not matched to a gene: 7. As originally analysed: How many nucleated cells were present was estimated from reference gene primer amplification. Profiling relied on immunoSEQ multiplex PCR, and the TCRdb table lists in-frame clones only, not all of them. V and J calls and clone size are copied from that table; D and trimming were computed from the DNA. This sample carries roughly 250,000 clones, about 89% of them seen once, and the ten largest clones take over 7.5%.

The rearrangement uses TRBV4-1 and TRBJ2-5; TRBD2 matches at 12 bases. Sequenced input: peripheral blood. The receptor comes from a man in his forties who had recovered from COVID-19. The CDR3 sequence is CASSQGTSGVFSETQYF. The CDR3 DNA follows: TGCGCCAGCAGCCAAGGGACTAGCGGGGTCTTTTCAGAGACCCAGTACTTC.